This is a list of T cell receptor beta chains from one sample in a study of cytomegalovirus exposure and HLA in healthy donors. Clones were sequenced by immunoSEQ multiplex PCR, and TCRdb holds only the in-frame ones, with some missing. The top ten hold 4.5% to 7.5% of the sample, which has about 190,000 clones, roughly 74% seen once. Sequenced sample: PBMCs. These receptors all stem from a woman between 25 and 40 years old in good health and CMV-seropositive. CDR3s include the opening cysteine and the closing phenylalanine or tryptophan. Fields, in order: clone size, D gene, J gene, V gene, CDR3 length, CDR3 DNA, CDR3 protein. D genes are given only for firm matches. The size entry is marked missing in some rows and otherwise reads once, few, many or a size class.

size: NA; D: TRBD1; J: TRBJ1-2; V: TRBV6-1; length: 13; DNA: TGTGCCAGCAGTCAGGGGGCGGGGTATGGCTACACCTTC; CDR3: CASSQGAGYGYTF
size: NA; D: TRBD1; J: TRBJ2-7; V: TRBV5-6; length: 15; DNA: TGTGCCAGCAGCTTGCTCCGGGACAGCTCCTACGAGCAGTACTTC; CDR3: CASSLLRDSSYEQYF
size: NA; D: NA; J: TRBJ1-2; V: TRBV1; length: 19; DNA: TGCACCAGCAGCCCTATGGAGACAGGGACAAGAGCCTCAAACTATGGCTACACCTTC; CDR3: CTSSPMETGTRASNYGYTF
size: NA; D: NA; J: TRBJ2-7; V: TRBV5-6; length: 14; DNA: TGTGCCAGCAGCTTTCTGTCCCACTCCTACGAGCAGTACTTC; CDR3: CASSFLSHSYEQYF
size: NA; D: NA; J: TRBJ2-7; V: TRBV7-9; length: 11; DNA: TGTGCCAGCAGCGAGGGCTACGAGCAGTACTTC; CDR3: CASSEGYEQYF
size: NA; D: TRBD2; J: TRBJ2-3; V: TRBV7-9; length: 17; DNA: TGTGCCAGCAGCTTAGCGATGGGACTAGCGGGGACAGATACGCAGTATTTT; CDR3: CASSLAMGLAGTDTQYF
size: NA; D: NA; J: TRBJ1-5; V: TRBV28; length: 15; DNA: TGTGCCAGCAGTTCCCCCTATGGTGGCAATCAGCCCCAGCATTTT; CDR3: CASSSPYGGNQPQHF
size: NA; D: TRBD1; J: TRBJ2-1; V: TRBV7-3; length: 15; DNA: TGTGCCAGCAGCCCATACAGGGGCAGCAACAATGAGCAGTTCTTC; CDR3: CASSPYRGSNNEQFF
size: NA; D: NA; J: TRBJ1-1; V: TRBV10-3; length: 14; DNA: TGTGCCATCAGTGAGTCATTACAGGACACTGAAGCTTTCTTT; CDR3: CAISESLQDTEAFF
size: NA; D: NA; J: TRBJ2-5; V: TRBV5-4; length: 13; DNA: TGTGCCAGCAGCTTGGCCGTCCAAGAGACCCAGTACTTC; CDR3: CASSLAVQETQYF
size: NA; D: NA; J: TRBJ2-2; V: TRBV7-9; length: 13; DNA: TGTGCCAGCAGCTTGAGTGAGACCGGGGAGCTGTTTTTT; CDR3: CASSLSETGELFF
size: NA; D: NA; J: TRBJ2-1; V: TRBV14; length: 12; DNA: TGTGCCAGCGAGGACAGCTACAATGAGCGGTTCTTC; CDR3: CASEDSYNERFF
size: NA; D: TRBD2; J: TRBJ2-1; V: TRBV7-6; length: 13; DNA: TGTGCCAGCAGCCCCCGACTAGCGAATGAGCAGTTCTTC; CDR3: CASSPRLANEQFF
size: NA; D: NA; J: TRBJ2-2; V: TRBV19; length: 13; DNA: TGTGCCAGTAGTATTGCGGATGGCGGGGAGCTGTTTTTT; CDR3: CASSIADGGELFF
size: NA; D: TRBD1; J: TRBJ2-3; V: TRBV5-1; length: 15; DNA: TGCGCCAGCAGCCCAGGGGGCGCGGGTCCAGATACGCAGTATTTT; CDR3: CASSPGGAGPDTQYF
size: NA; D: NA; J: TRBJ2-3; V: TRBV13; length: 14; DNA: TGTGCCAGCAGCTTAGAAACGGGGACAGATACGCAGTATTTT; CDR3: CASSLETGTDTQYF
size: NA; D: NA; J: TRBJ1-5; V: TRBV2; length: 12; DNA: TGTGCCAGCAAGCTAGATTCCGGGGCCCAGCATTTT; CDR3: CASKLDSGAQHF
size: NA; D: NA; J: TRBJ2-1; V: TRBV5-8; length: 15; DNA: TGTGCCAGCAGCCCTAACCCCCAGGGAATGAATGAGCAGTTCTTC; CDR3: CASSPNPQGMNEQFF
size: NA; D: TRBD1; J: TRBJ2-1; V: TRBV2; length: 12; DNA: TGTGCCAGCAGAGGGGGCGGAGATGAGCAGTTCTTC; CDR3: CASRGGGDEQFF
size: NA; D: TRBD2; J: TRBJ2-3; V: TRBV30; length: 15; DNA: TGTGCCTGGAAAGGTGGTAGCGGGAGTGCGGATACGCAGTATTTT; CDR3: CAWKGGSGSADTQYF
size: few; D: NA; J: TRBJ2-7; V: TRBV9; length: 15; DNA: TGTGCCAGCAGCCCCAAGCGGGCAGAGGACAACGAGCAGTACTTC; CDR3: CASSPKRAEDNEQYF
size: NA; D: NA; J: TRBJ2-7; V: TRBV6-5; length: 15; DNA: TGTGCCAGCAGTTACTCAGGGGACTTTCCGTACGAGCAGTACTTC; CDR3: CASSYSGDFPYEQYF
size: few; D: TRBD1; J: TRBJ2-2; V: TRBV5-4; length: 15; DNA: TGTGCCAGCAGCTTGGAAGGGGGCGTTACCGGGGAGCTGTTTTTT; CDR3: CASSLEGGVTGELFF
size: NA; D: TRBD2; J: TRBJ2-3; V: TRBV4-1; length: 16; DNA: TGCGCCAGCAGCCAAAGAGCGGGGAAACCCACAGATACGCAGTATTTT; CDR3: CASSQRAGKPTDTQYF
size: NA; D: NA; J: TRBJ2-5; V: TRBV7-2; length: 15; DNA: TGTGCCAGCAGCTCCGACGGGGGTTTAGGAGAGACCCAGTACTTC; CDR3: CASSSDGGLGETQYF
size: NA; D: TRBD2; J: TRBJ2-7; V: TRBV6-6; length: 15; DNA: TGTGCCAGCAGTTACTCGGGGGGGATCATCTACGAGCAGTACTTC; CDR3: CASSYSGGIIYEQYF
size: once; D: TRBD1; J: TRBJ1-4; V: TRBV11-2; length: 18; DNA: TGTGCCAGCAGCTTAGGATTTACATGGGACAGGGAAAATGAAAAACTGTTTTTT; CDR3: CASSLGFTWDRENEKLFF
size: NA; D: NA; J: TRBJ2-3; V: TRBV9; length: 15; DNA: TGTGCCAGCAGCGTAAGAGCGTCTAGCACAGATACGCAGTATTTT; CDR3: CASSVRASSTDTQYF
size: NA; D: TRBD1; J: TRBJ2-7; V: TRBV7-9; length: 15; DNA: TGTGCCAGCAGGGGGAGATGGACAGGACCCTACGAGCAGTACTTC; CDR3: CASRGRWTGPYEQYF
size: once; D: NA; J: TRBJ1-1; V: TRBV19; length: 13; DNA: TGTGCCAGTAGGGCTGGGGGGAGCGCTGAAGCTTTCTTT; CDR3: CASRAGGSAEAFF
size: once; D: NA; J: TRBJ1-4; V: TRBV9; length: 15; DNA: TGTGCCAGCAGCCCTACACCCGGACAGAGTGAAAAACTGTTTTTT; CDR3: CASSPTPGQSEKLFF
size: once; D: NA; J: TRBJ2-2; V: TRBV14; length: 14; DNA: TGTGCCAGCAGCCGTACGGTTTACACCGGGGAGCTGTTTTTT; CDR3: CASSRTVYTGELFF
size: NA; D: NA; J: TRBJ2-3; V: TRBV5-1; length: 15; DNA: TGCGCCAGCAGCTTGAAGCGGGCGAGCACAGATACGCAGTATTTT; CDR3: CASSLKRASTDTQYF
size: NA; D: TRBD1; J: TRBJ1-2; V: TRBV5-5; length: 16; DNA: TGTGCCAGCAGCTTTAAGACAGGGACGATTGACTATGGCTACACCTTC; CDR3: CASSFKTGTIDYGYTF
size: NA; D: NA; J: TRBJ2-4; V: TRBV6-4; length: 14; DNA: TGTGCCAGCAGTAAACCGGGACATTCAAACCTTCAGTACTTC; CDR3: CASSKPGHSNLQYF
size: NA; D: TRBD1; J: TRBJ1-3; V: TRBV6-5; length: 15; DNA: TGTGCCAGCAGGAAAACAGGGGACCATGGAAACACCATATATTTT; CDR3: CASRKTGDHGNTIYF
size: NA; D: TRBD2; J: TRBJ2-7; V: TRBV28; length: 19; DNA: TGTGCCAGCAGTTTCCCTTCCTCCCCCCCTAGCGGGAGCTCCTACGAGCAGTACTTC; CDR3: CASSFPSSPPSGSSYEQYF
size: NA; D: NA; J: TRBJ1-1; V: TRBV28; length: 14; DNA: TGTGCCAGCAGTTTTTTAGGGGATTACACTGAAGCTTTCTTT; CDR3: CASSFLGDYTEAFF
size: NA; D: TRBD2; J: TRBJ2-5; V: TRBV5-1; length: 16; DNA: TGCGCCAGCAGCTTGGGAGGAGCGGGGGGCCAAGAGACCCAGTACTTC; CDR3: CASSLGGAGGQETQYF
size: NA; D: NA; J: TRBJ2-7; V: TRBV29-1; length: 11; DNA: TGCAGCGGTTCCTTCCTTTACGAGCAGTACTTC; CDR3: CSGSFLYEQYF
size: NA; D: NA; J: TRBJ2-7; V: TRBV7-9; length: 12; DNA: TGTGCCAGCAGCTATAACTCCTACGAGCAGTACTTC; CDR3: CASSYNSYEQYF
size: NA; D: TRBD2; J: TRBJ2-3; V: TRBV18; length: 18; DNA: TGTGCCAGCTCTCCGACTAGCGGGAGGGTGTTTGGCACAGATACGCAGTATTTT; CDR3: CASSPTSGRVFGTDTQYF
size: NA; D: TRBD1; J: TRBJ1-1; V: TRBV19; length: 13; DNA: TGTGCCAGTAGTACCTCAGGGGGGACTGAAGCTTTCTTT; CDR3: CASSTSGGTEAFF
size: NA; D: NA; J: TRBJ2-1; V: TRBV6-5; length: 15; DNA: TGTGCCAGCAGCCCAGACAGAATCAACTACAATGAGCAGTTCTTC; CDR3: CASSPDRINYNEQFF
size: NA; D: NA; J: TRBJ2-7; V: TRBV6-5; length: 13; DNA: TGTGCCAGCAGTTACTCGAGTACCTACGAGCAGTACTTC; CDR3: CASSYSSTYEQYF